This is a list of T cell receptor beta chains from one sample in a study of identical twins. TCRdb independently ran MiXCR on the 5' RACE reads; one entry per CDR3 protein. The profile covers approximately 94,000 distinct CDR3 sequences, with 5.9% appearing a single time and 10% to 15% taken by the ten largest. What was sequenced was memory T cells sorted from blood. Receptors originate from a woman aged 50 to 65 in good health. The CDR3 runs from the conserved cysteine through the conserved F or W. The order of the fields is J gene, D gene, V gene, clone size, CDR3 protein, CDR3 DNA. D genes are given only for firm matches. Part of the rows lack a size; the others show once, few, many or a class for expanded clones.

J: TRBJ2-5; D: -; V: TRBV3-1; size: few; CDR3: CASSQLLVGTQYF; DNA: TGTGCCAGCAGCCAACTTCTAGTCGGGACCCAGTACTTC
J: TRBJ1-3; D: -; V: TRBV12-3/TRBV12-4; size: many; CDR3: CASSPQGSGNTIYF; DNA: TGTGCCAGCAGTCCACAGGGCTCTGGAAACACCATATATTTT
J: TRBJ2-1; D: TRBD2; V: TRBV20-1; size: many; CDR3: CRGLAGTGEQFF; DNA: TGCAGGGGACTAGCGGGCACCGGTGAGCAGTTCTTC
J: TRBJ1-6; D: -; V: TRBV20-1; size: many; CDR3: CSARDGGGAANSPLHF; DNA: TGCAGTGCTAGAGATGGGGGGGGAGCGGCCAATTCACCCCTCCACTTT
J: TRBJ2-7; D: -; V: TRBV6-2/TRBV6-3; size: many; CDR3: CASRRRGSRGYEQYF; DNA: TGTGCCAGCAGACGAAGGGGCAGTCGGGGCTACGAGCAGTACTTC
J: TRBJ2-1; D: -; V: TRBV20-1; size: many; CDR3: CSALYREVYNEQFF; DNA: TGCAGTGCTTTATACAGGGAGGTCTACAATGAGCAGTTCTTC
J: TRBJ2-6; D: -; V: TRBV5-1; size: many; CDR3: CASSLTSSGANVLTF; DNA: TGCGCCAGCAGCTTGACTAGCTCTGGGGCCAACGTCCTGACTTTC
J: TRBJ1-3; D: -; V: TRBV20-1; size: many; CDR3: CSARPVGSSGNTIYF; DNA: TGCAGTGCTAGGCCCGTGGGGTCCTCTGGAAACACCATATATTTT
J: TRBJ1-2; D: -; V: TRBV11-3; size: -; CDR3: CASSLDVGGLYGYTF; DNA: TGTGCCAGCAGCTTAGATGTCGGCGGACTGTATGGCTACACCTTC
J: TRBJ2-1; D: -; V: TRBV5-1; size: many; CDR3: CASSLLGGRSYNEQFF; DNA: TGCGCCAGCAGCTTATTGGGCGGCAGGTCCTACAATGAGCAGTTCTTC
J: TRBJ2-1; D: -; V: TRBV5-1; size: many; CDR3: CASSLMANEQFF; DNA: TGCGCCAGCAGCTTGATGGCGAATGAGCAGTTCTTC
J: TRBJ2-3; D: -; V: TRBV18; size: many; CDR3: CASSDGAGLPTDTQYF; DNA: TGTGCCAGCTCGGACGGGGCAGGCTTACCAACAGATACGCAGTATTTT
J: TRBJ2-3; D: -; V: TRBV7-8; size: many; CDR3: CASSPGGADTQYF; DNA: TGTGCCAGCAGCCCAGGGGGGGCAGATACGCAGTATTTT
J: TRBJ2-2; D: -; V: TRBV5-1; size: many; CDR3: CASRRDEVGELFF; DNA: TGCGCCAGCAGACGGGACGAGGTCGGGGAGCTGTTTTTT
J: TRBJ2-2; D: TRBD2; V: TRBV12-3/TRBV12-4; size: -; CDR3: CASSWLAGGPATGELFF; DNA: TGTGCCAGCAGTTGGCTAGCGGGAGGGCCGGCCACCGGGGAGCTGTTTTTT
J: TRBJ2-3; D: -; V: TRBV27; size: many; CDR3: CASSPRPRGYTDTQYF; DNA: TGTGCCAGCAGTCCCCGGCCCCGCGGATACACAGATACGCAGTATTTT
J: TRBJ2-5; D: -; V: TRBV5-1; size: many; CDR3: CASSFSGRGVETQYF; DNA: TGCGCCAGCAGCTTCTCCGGGAGAGGGGTGGAGACCCAGTACTTC
J: TRBJ1-1; D: TRBD1; V: TRBV25-1; size: many; CDR3: CASSEYRAGGVHTEAFF; DNA: TGTGCCAGCAGTGAATATAGGGCAGGGGGGGTCCACACTGAAGCTTTCTTT
J: TRBJ1-2; D: -; V: TRBV29-1; size: many; CDR3: CSVETGGGGYTF; DNA: TGCAGCGTTGAAACGGGGGGCGGAGGCTACACCTTC
J: TRBJ2-7; D: TRBD2; V: TRBV6-1; size: many; CDR3: CASSDDYLAGGREQYF; DNA: TGTGCCAGCAGTGATGACTACCTAGCGGGAGGCCGCGAGCAGTACTTC
J: TRBJ2-3; D: -; V: TRBV29-1; size: many; CDR3: CSVASGTRRTDTQYF; DNA: TGCAGCGTTGCCTCCGGGACCCGTCGCACAGATACGCAGTATTTT
J: TRBJ1-1; D: -; V: TRBV30; size: few; CDR3: CAWSGTRSTEAFF; DNA: TGTGCCTGGAGTGGGACAAGGAGCACTGAAGCTTTCTTT
J: TRBJ2-3; D: -; V: TRBV12-3/TRBV12-4; size: many; CDR3: CASTQGAGLDTQYF; DNA: TGTGCCAGCACCCAAGGGGCTGGCTTGGATACGCAGTATTTT
J: TRBJ2-1; D: -; V: TRBV7-9; size: -; CDR3: CASSLGIVEQFF; DNA: TGTGCCAGCAGCTTGGGCATTGTTGAGCAGTTCTTC
J: TRBJ1-1; D: TRBD1; V: TRBV12-5; size: many; CDR3: CASGLGISGQDTEAFF; DNA: TGTGCTAGTGGTTTGGGGATTTCGGGACAGGACACTGAAGCTTTCTTT
J: TRBJ1-5; D: -; V: TRBV19; size: many; CDR3: CASTDRWTQPQHF; DNA: TGTGCCAGTACAGACAGGTGGACTCAGCCCCAGCATTTT
J: TRBJ2-1; D: -; V: TRBV5-1; size: many; CDR3: CASSVASANAAFF; DNA: TGCGCCAGCAGCGTCGCTAGCGCCAACGCGGCGTTCTTC
J: TRBJ2-2; D: -; V: TRBV18; size: many; CDR3: CASSPPFQGFSTGELFF; DNA: TGTGCCAGCTCACCACCCTTTCAGGGGTTTTCGACCGGGGAGCTGTTTTTT
J: TRBJ2-3; D: -; V: TRBV7-6; size: few; CDR3: CASSLVAAMDTQYF; DNA: TGTGCCAGCAGCTTAGTAGCAGCGATGGATACGCAGTATTTT
J: TRBJ2-7; D: -; V: TRBV7-9; size: many; CDR3: CASSEYQYEQYF; DNA: TGTGCCAGCAGCGAATACCAGTACGAGCAGTACTTC
J: TRBJ2-2; D: TRBD2; V: TRBV12-3/TRBV12-4; size: many; CDR3: CASSLREGGELFF; DNA: TGTGCCAGCAGCCTAAGGGAGGGCGGGGAGCTGTTTTTT
J: TRBJ2-1; D: -; V: TRBV20-1; size: many; CDR3: CSARPPGTRYEQFF; DNA: TGCAGTGCTAGACCTCCCGGGACGAGATATGAGCAGTTCTTC
J: TRBJ2-2; D: -; V: TRBV7-9; size: many; CDR3: CASSSQAKQGAGELFF; DNA: TGTGCCAGCAGCTCGCAAGCGAAGCAGGGTGCCGGGGAGCTGTTTTTT
J: TRBJ2-2; D: -; V: TRBV20-1; size: many; CDR3: CSGRGVGTGELFF; DNA: TGCAGCGGCAGGGGAGTAGGAACCGGGGAGCTGTTTTTT
J: TRBJ2-5; D: -; V: TRBV20-1; size: many; CDR3: CSADSPGDETQYF; DNA: TGCAGTGCTGACTCCCCGGGAGATGAGACCCAGTACTTC
J: TRBJ1-6; D: -; V: TRBV27; size: many; CDR3: CASSPSPKSPLHF; DNA: TGTGCCAGCAGCCCATCCCCGAAATCACCCCTCCACTTT
J: TRBJ2-2; D: -; V: TRBV2; size: few; CDR3: CASKLDLTGELFF; DNA: TGTGCCAGCAAACTCGACTTGACCGGGGAGCTGTTTTTT
J: TRBJ2-1; D: TRBD2; V: TRBV12-3/TRBV12-4; size: many; CDR3: CASSLARLAGGQTSEQFF; DNA: TGTGCCAGCAGTTTAGCGCGACTAGCGGGAGGCCAAACAAGTGAGCAGTTCTTC
J: TRBJ1-1; D: -; V: TRBV7-8; size: many; CDR3: CASALGQGTEAFF; DNA: TGTGCCAGCGCCCTGGGTCAGGGCACTGAAGCTTTCTTT
J: TRBJ1-1; D: -; V: TRBV12-5; size: many; CDR3: CARPGNPHPHGAEAFF; DNA: TGTGCTAGACCAGGGAACCCCCACCCCCACGGGGCTGAAGCTTTCTTT
J: TRBJ2-1; D: TRBD1; V: TRBV29-1; size: many; CDR3: CSVSGTGGHNEQFF; DNA: TGCAGCGTCTCCGGGACAGGGGGGCACAATGAGCAGTTCTTC
J: TRBJ1-2; D: TRBD1; V: TRBV29-1; size: many; CDR3: CSVIRDSGYTF; DNA: TGCAGCGTCATCCGGGACAGTGGCTACACCTTC
J: TRBJ2-5; D: -; V: TRBV20-1; size: -; CDR3: CSATTHQETQYF; DNA: TGCAGTGCCACCACGCACCAAGAGACCCAGTACTTC
J: TRBJ1-1; D: -; V: TRBV11-2; size: many; CDR3: CASSRSLARMNTEAFF; DNA: TGTGCCAGCAGCCGTTCGCTCGCCAGAATGAACACTGAAGCTTTCTTT
J: TRBJ1-2; D: TRBD1; V: TRBV5-6; size: -; CDR3: CASSRLLTGADYGYTF; DNA: TGTGCCAGCAGCCGCCTTTTGACAGGGGCGGACTATGGCTACACCTTC
J: TRBJ1-2; D: -; V: TRBV7-8; size: many; CDR3: CASSLDVDYGYTF; DNA: TGTGCCAGCAGCTTAGATGTGGACTATGGCTACACCTTC
J: TRBJ1-1; D: TRBD1; V: TRBV29-1; size: -; CDR3: CSALPSGTGTAEAFF; DNA: TGCAGCGCCCTGCCTTCCGGGACAGGGACGGCTGAAGCTTTCTTT
J: TRBJ1-2; D: -; V: TRBV3-1; size: many; CDR3: CASSPWRDYGYTF; DNA: TGTGCCAGCAGCCCTTGGCGGGACTATGGCTACACCTTC
J: TRBJ2-7; D: TRBD2; V: TRBV19; size: few; CDR3: CASSTSGRGNEQYF; DNA: TGTGCCAGTAGCACGAGCGGGAGGGGGAACGAGCAGTACTTC
J: TRBJ1-2; D: TRBD1; V: TRBV20-1; size: -; CDR3: CSAPAGGYGYPF; DNA: TGCAGTGCCCCCGCAGGGGGCTATGGCTACCCCTTC
J: TRBJ2-1; D: -; V: TRBV24-1; size: many; CDR3: CATAGYGVNEQFF; DNA: TGTGCCACCGCAGGTTACGGCGTCAATGAGCAGTTCTTC
J: TRBJ2-3; D: -; V: TRBV2; size: -; CDR3: CASTEQPTTADTQYF; DNA: TGTGCCAGCACCGAGCAGCCCACCACGGCAGATACGCAGTATTTT
J: TRBJ2-3; D: TRBD2; V: TRBV4-2; size: -; CDR3: CASSPGASGSTDTQYF; DNA: TGTGCCAGCAGCCCAGGGGCTAGCGGGAGCACAGATACGCAGTATTTT